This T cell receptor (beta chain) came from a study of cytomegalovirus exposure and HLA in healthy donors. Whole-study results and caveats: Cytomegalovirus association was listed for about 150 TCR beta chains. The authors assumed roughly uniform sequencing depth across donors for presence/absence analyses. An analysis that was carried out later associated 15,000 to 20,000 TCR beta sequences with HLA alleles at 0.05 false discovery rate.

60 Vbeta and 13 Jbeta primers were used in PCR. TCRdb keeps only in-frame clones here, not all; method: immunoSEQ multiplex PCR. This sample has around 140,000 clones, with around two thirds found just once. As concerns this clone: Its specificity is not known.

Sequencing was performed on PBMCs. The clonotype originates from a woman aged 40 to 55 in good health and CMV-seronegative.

CDR3 in amino acids: CASSQVPGTFSYEQYF. Written as DNA, the CDR3 is TGCGCCAGCAGCCAAGTGCCCGGGACTTTCTCCTACGAGCAGTACTTC. This rearrangement joins TRBV4-1 to TRBJ2-7, with D perhaps matching TRBD2 (6 bases). Germline CDR1 MGHRA, CDR2 YSYEKL. The CDR3 extends over 16 amino acids. V was trimmed by 1 base and J by 0 bases, leaving 13 bases between them.